This T cell receptor beta chain was found in a study of regulatory and conventional T cells in RAG deficiency. A word on this clone: Antigen specificity is unknown.

General study results and limits: Shorter CDR3s in all patient subsets; >75% Treg-Tconv overlap in Omenn. Control T-cell subsets had markedly higher Shannon entropy and lower Simpson indices than RAG-deficient patients. Omenn syndrome and CID/AS patients had approximately 91-fold fewer unique Treg TCR beta sequences, versus approximately 10-fold elsewhere.

Blood CD4+ CD25-high CD127-low regulatory T cells supplied the genomic DNA template. TCRdb's copy holds only in-frame clones and misses some; the assay was immunoSEQ multiplex PCR. This sample has fewer than 20,000 clones, with roughly 87% found just once. The V end was cut by 3 bases, the J end by 3 bases, with 6 bases between. The CDR3 spans 13 residues. Germline CDR1 and CDR2: LNHNV and YYDKDF (reference sequence). The data also belong to a second study, concerning regulatory T cells. That paper adds: Amplification used 52 TRBV primers and 13 TRBJ primers. Skewed V and J usage and few unique V-J pairs marked patient repertoires, most in Tregs.

The TCR originated in a human donor in good health. Material for sequencing was Tregs sorted from blood. The chain combines TRBV15 with TRBJ1-5; D is ambiguous. The CDR3 region is CATSSQNNQPQHF. The CDR3 DNA sequence: TGTGCCACCAGCAGTCAGAACAATCAGCCCCAGCATTTT.